Listed below are T cell receptor beta chains from one sample, sequenced in a study of blood T cell repertoires in COVID-19. TCRdb's copy holds only in-frame clones and misses some; the assay was immunoSEQ multiplex PCR. This sample has 130,000 or so clones; 55% to 75% occur once, and the top ten carry 1.5% to 2%. The specimen was peripheral blood. These receptors were collected from a woman in her seventies with acute or convalescent COVID-19. Both conserved end residues are part of each CDR3. D genes are given only for firm matches. Where a row states a size, it is once, few, many or the class of an expanded clone; other rows omit it.

d_call	clone_size	j_call	v_call	cdr3_nt	cdr3_aa
-	once	TRBJ2-7	TRBV2	TGTGCCAGCAGTCGGGTCACCTACGAGCAGTACTTC	CASSRVTYEQYF
-	-	TRBJ2-3	TRBV5-4	TGTGCCAGCAGCTTATCGGGGACAGATACGCAGTATTTT	CASSLSGTDTQYF
TRBD2	-	TRBJ2-5	TRBV7-2	TGTGCCAGCAGTCGTACTAGCGGGGAAGAGACCCAGTACTTC	CASSRTSGEETQYF
-	few	TRBJ2-1	TRBV6-1	TGTGCCAGCAGTGACATTTACAATGAGCAGTTCTTC	CASSDIYNEQFF
-	-	TRBJ2-4	TRBV28	TGTGCCAGCAATCCCTCCCTGGCCAAAAACATTCAGTACTTC	CASNPSLAKNIQYF
-	-	TRBJ1-1	TRBV10-1	TGCGCCAGCAGTGAGTATGTGGGGGGAGGCACTGAAGCTTTCTTT	CASSEYVGGGTEAFF
-	-	TRBJ1-6	TRBV27	TGTGCCAGCAAATGGGCCACCAATTCACCCCTCCACTTT	CASKWATNSPLHF
-	-	TRBJ1-2	TRBV12-5	TGTGCTAGTGGTCCCACCTTTGACAGAAACTATGGCTACACCTTC	CASGPTFDRNYGYTF
-	-	TRBJ1-1	TRBV28	TGTGCCAGCAGTTTGTTACAGGGCAGACGATTCCAGGCTGAAGCTTTCTTT	CASSLLQGRRFQAEAFF
TRBD1	few	TRBJ2-7	TRBV12-3/TRBV12-4	TGTGCCAGCAGACCGACAGGGACCTACGAGCAGTACTTC	CASRPTGTYEQYF